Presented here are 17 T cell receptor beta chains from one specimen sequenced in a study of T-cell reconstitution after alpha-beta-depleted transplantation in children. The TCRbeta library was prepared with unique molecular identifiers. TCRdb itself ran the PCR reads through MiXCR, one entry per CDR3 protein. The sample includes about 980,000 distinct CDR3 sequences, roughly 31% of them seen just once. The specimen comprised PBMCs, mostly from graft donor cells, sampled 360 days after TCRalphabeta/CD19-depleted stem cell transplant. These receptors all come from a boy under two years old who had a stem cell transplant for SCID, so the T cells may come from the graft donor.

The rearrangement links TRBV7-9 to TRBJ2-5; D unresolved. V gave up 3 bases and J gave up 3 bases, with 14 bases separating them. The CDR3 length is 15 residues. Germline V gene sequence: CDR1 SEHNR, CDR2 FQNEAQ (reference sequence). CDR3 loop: CASSFRALEEETQYF. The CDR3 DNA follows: TGTGCCAGCAGCTTTAGGGCCCTCGAGGAAGAGACCCAGTACTTC.

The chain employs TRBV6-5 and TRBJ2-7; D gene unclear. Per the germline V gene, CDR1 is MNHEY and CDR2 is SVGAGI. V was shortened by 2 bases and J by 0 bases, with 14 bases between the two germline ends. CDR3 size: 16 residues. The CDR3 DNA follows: TGTGCCAGCAGTTACAACCAGCTTTCCAGCTCCTACGAGCAGTACTTC. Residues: CASSYNQLSSSYEQYF.

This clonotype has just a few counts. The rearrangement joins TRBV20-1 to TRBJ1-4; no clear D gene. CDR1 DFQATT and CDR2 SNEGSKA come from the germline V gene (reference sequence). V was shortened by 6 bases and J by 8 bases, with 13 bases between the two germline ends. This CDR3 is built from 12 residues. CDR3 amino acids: CSASTDGEKLFF. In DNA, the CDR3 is TGCAGTGCGTCTACCGACGGGGAAAAACTGTTTTTT.

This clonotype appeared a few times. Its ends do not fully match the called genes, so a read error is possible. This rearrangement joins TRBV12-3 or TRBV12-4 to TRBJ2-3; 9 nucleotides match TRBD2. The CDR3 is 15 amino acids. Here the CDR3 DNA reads TGTGCCAGCAGCTTAGGGCGGGGGGGTTTTGATACGCAGTATTTT. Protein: CASSLGRGGFDTQYF.

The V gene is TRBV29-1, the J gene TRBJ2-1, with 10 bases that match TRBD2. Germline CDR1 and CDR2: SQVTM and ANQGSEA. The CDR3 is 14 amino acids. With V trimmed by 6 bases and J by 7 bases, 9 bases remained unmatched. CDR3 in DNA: TGCAGCGTGGCCGGACTAGCGGAAGCAAATGAGCAGTTCTTC. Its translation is CSVAGLAEANEQFF.

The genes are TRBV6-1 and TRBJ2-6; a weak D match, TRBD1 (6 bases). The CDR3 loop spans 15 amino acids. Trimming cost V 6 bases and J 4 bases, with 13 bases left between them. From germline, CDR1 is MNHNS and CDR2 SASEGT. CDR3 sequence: CASRVRGGGANVLTF. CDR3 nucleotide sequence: TGTGCCAGCAGGGTCAGGGGTGGAGGGGCCAACGTCCTGACTTTC.

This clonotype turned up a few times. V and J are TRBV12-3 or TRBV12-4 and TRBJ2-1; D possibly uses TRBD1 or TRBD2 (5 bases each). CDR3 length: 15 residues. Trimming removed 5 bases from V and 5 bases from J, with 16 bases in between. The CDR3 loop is CASSLGTPRDNEQFF. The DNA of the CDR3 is TGTGCCAGCAGTCTCGGGACCCCCAGGGACAATGAGCAGTTCTTC.

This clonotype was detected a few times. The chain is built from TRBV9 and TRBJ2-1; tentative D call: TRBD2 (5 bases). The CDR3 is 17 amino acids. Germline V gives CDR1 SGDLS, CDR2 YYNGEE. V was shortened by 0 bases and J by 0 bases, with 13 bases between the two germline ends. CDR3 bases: TGTGCCAGCAGCGTAGCTAACGGGATGAGCTCCTACAATGAGCAGTTCTTC. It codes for CASSVANGMSSYNEQFF.

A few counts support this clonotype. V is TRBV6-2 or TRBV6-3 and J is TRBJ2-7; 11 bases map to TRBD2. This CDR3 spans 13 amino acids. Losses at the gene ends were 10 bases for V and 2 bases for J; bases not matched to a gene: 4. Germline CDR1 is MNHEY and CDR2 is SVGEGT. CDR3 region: CAIRLAGTYEQYF. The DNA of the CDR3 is TGTGCCATCCGACTAGCGGGGACCTACGAGCAGTACTTC.

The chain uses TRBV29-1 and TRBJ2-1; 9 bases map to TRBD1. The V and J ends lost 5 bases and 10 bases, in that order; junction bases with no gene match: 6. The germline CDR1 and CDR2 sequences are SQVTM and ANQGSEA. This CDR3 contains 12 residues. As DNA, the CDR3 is TGCAGCGTTCCGGACAGGGGCCCCGAGCAGTTCTTC. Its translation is CSVPDRGPEQFF.

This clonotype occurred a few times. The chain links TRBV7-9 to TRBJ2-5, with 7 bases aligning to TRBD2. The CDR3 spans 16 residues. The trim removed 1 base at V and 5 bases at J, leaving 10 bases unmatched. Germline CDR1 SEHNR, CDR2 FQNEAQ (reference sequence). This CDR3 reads CASSLEEGGPPETQYF. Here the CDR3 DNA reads TGTGCCAGCAGCTTAGAGGAGGGAGGGCCCCCCGAGACCCAGTACTTC.

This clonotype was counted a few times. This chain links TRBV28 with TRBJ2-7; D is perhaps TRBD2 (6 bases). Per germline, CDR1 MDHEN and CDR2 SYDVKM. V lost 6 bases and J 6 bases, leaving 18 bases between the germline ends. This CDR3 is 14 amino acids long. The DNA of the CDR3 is TGTGCCAGCAGCCCACGGGACTTCCTAGCCGAGCAGTACTTC. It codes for CASSPRDFLAEQYF.

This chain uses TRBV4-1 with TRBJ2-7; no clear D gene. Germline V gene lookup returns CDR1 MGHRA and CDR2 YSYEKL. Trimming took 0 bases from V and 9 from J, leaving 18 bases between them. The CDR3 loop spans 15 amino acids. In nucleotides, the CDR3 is TGCGCCAGCAGCCAAGAGGGCTCCCCCCGGTTTGGGCAGTACTTC. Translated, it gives CASSQEGSPRFGQYF.

CDR3 region: CAAGLYGTQYF. CDR3 coding DNA: TGTGCCGCGGGGTTGTATGGGACCCAGTACTTC. The chain carries TRBV28 and TRBJ2-5; D might be TRBD2 (6 bases). CDR3 length: 11 residues. Germline V gives CDR1 MDHEN, CDR2 SYDVKM. With 11 bases removed from V and 7 bases from J, the gap between germline ends came to 14 bases.

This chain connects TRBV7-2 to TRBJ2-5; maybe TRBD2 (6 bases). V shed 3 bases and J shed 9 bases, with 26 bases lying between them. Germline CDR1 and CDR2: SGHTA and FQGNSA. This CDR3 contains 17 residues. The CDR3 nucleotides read TGTGCCAGCAGCTTCTCGAGGGGCGGGGCCTCCAAGTCGGCCCAGTACTTC. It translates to CASSFSRGGASKSAQYF.

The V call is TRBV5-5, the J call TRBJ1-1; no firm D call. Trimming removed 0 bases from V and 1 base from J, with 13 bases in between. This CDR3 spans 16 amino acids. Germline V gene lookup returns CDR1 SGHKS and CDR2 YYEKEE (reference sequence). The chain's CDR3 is CASSLEGSPANTEAFF. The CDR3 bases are TGTGCCAGCAGCTTGGAAGGGTCCCCGGCGAACACTGAAGCTTTCTTT.

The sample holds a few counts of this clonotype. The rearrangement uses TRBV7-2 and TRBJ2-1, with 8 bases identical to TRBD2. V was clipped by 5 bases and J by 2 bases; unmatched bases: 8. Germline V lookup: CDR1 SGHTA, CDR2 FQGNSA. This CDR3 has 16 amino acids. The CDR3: CASSPISGTTYNEQFF. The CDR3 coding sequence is TGTGCCAGCAGCCCCATTAGCGGGACAACCTACAATGAGCAGTTCTTC.